This T cell receptor (beta chain) emerged from a study of shared clonotypes between healthy human individuals. Turning to the study itself: Participating donors consisted of a couple of women and a few men aged 18 to 49.

CD45RO-negative cells were positively selected for CCR7, leaving out terminally differentiated effector memory CD45RA+ cells. The run depth of the assay was deep. Some clones are missing from TCRdb's copy, which holds only in-frame ones; the method was immunoSEQ multiplex PCR. The sample shows under 850,000 clones, 92% of them seen only once. Trimming at V came to 5 bases and at J to 0 bases, leaving 5 bases not matched to a gene. The germline V gene has CDR1 SGHVS and CDR2 FNYEAQ. The CDR3 length is 16 residues. The chain is built from TRBV7-6 and TRBJ2-2; 8 bases map to TRBD1. This receptor was taken from a man aged 25-40 years in good health. Sequencing was done on a sample of naive CD8+ T cells sorted from blood. The CDR3 loop is CASSRRTGPNTGELFF. The CDR3 coding sequence is TGTGCCAGCAGCAGGCGGACAGGGCCGAACACCGGGGAGCTGTTTTTT.